This TCR beta chain was found in a study of patients and donors after allogeneic stem cell transplantation. Trimming removed 8 bases at V and 4 bases at J, with 17 bases between. The CDR3 length is 15 residues. The germline gives CDR1 ENHRY, CDR2 SYGVKD. TCRdb independently ran MiXCR on the RT-PCR reads; one entry per CDR3 protein. The sample contains roughly 960,000 distinct CDR3 sequences, roughly 18% of which appear only once. The rearrangement joins TRBV10-3 to TRBJ2-2; the D gene is possibly TRBD1 (6 bases). This TCR derives from a human donor who was either an allogeneic HSCT recipient or a stem cell or donor lymphocyte infusion donor (not recorded which). It is not recorded whose cells these are; they may come from a transplant donor. The sequenced sample was blood, either unsorted or a sorted T cell fraction (not recorded which). The CDR3 coding sequence is TGTGCCATCGGCCTCACCAGGGGTGGCACCGGGGAGCTGTTTTTT. Translating it yields CAIGLTRGGTGELFF.